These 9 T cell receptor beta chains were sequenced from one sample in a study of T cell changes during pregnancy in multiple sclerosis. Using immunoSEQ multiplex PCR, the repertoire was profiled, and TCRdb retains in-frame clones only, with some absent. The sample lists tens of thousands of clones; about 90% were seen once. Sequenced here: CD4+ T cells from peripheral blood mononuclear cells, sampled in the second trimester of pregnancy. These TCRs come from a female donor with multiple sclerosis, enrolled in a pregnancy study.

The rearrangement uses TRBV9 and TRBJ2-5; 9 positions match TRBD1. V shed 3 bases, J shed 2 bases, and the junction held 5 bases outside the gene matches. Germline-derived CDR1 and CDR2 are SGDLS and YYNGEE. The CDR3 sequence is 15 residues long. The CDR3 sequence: CASSAGTGLQETQYF. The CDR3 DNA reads TGTGCCAGCAGCGCCGGGACAGGGTTGCAAGAGACCCAGTACTTC.

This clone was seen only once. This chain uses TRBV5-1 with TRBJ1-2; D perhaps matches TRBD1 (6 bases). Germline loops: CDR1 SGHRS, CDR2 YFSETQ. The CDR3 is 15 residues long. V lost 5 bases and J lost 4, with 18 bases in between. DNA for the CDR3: TGCGCCAGCAGGGGGACACAGGGAGAGGGCTATGGCTACACCTTC. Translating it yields CASRGTQGEGYGYTF.

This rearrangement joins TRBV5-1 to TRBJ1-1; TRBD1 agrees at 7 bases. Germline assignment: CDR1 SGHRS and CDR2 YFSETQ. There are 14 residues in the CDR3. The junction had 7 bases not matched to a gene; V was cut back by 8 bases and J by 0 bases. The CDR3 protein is CASRQGTLNTEAFF. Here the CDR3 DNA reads TGCGCCAGTAGACAGGGTACGTTGAACACTGAAGCTTTCTTT.

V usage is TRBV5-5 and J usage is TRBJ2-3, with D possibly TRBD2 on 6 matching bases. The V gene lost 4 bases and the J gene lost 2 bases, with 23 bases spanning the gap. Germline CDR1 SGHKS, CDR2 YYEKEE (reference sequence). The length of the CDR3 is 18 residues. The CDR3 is CASSPAQAGMGNTDTQYF. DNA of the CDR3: TGTGCCAGCAGCCCGGCTCAGGCGGGAATGGGAAACACAGATACGCAGTATTTT. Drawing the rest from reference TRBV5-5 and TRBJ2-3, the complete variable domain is DAGVTQSPTHLIKTRGQQVTLRCSPISGHKSVSWYQQVLGQGPQFIFQYYEKEERGRGNFPDRFSARQFPNYSSELNVNALLLGDSALYLCASSPAQAGMGNTDTQYFGPGTRLTVL.

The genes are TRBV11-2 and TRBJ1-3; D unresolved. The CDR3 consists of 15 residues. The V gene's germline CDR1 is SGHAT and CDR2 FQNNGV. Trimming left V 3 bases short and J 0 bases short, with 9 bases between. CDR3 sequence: CASSFRTSSGNTIYF. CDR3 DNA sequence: TGTGCCAGCAGCTTCAGGACTAGCTCTGGAAACACCATATATTTT.

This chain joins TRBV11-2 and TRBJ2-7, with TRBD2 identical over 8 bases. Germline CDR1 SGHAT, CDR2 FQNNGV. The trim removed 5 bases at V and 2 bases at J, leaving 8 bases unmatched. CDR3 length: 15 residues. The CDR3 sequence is CASSVDPGLAYEQYF. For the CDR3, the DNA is TGTGCCAGCAGCGTCGATCCGGGACTAGCCTACGAGCAGTACTTC.

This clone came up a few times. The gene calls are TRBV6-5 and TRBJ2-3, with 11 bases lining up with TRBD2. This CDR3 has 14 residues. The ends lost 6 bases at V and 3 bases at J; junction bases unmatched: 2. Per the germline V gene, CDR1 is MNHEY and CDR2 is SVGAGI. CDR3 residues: CASRTSGRTDTQYF. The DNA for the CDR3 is TGTGCCAGCAGAACTAGCGGGAGAACAGATACGCAGTATTTT.

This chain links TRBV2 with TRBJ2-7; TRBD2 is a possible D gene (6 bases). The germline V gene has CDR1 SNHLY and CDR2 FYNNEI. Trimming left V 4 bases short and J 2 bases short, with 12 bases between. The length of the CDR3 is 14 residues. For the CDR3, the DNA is TGTGCCAGCAGTGGTCTAGCGACGGCCTACGAGCAGTACTTC. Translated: CASSGLATAYEQYF.

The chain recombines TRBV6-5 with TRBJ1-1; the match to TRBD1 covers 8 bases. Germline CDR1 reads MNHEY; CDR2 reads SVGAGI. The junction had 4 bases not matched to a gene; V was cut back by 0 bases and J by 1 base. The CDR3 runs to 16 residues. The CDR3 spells CASSYSGDRGNTEAFF. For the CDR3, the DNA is TGTGCCAGCAGTTACTCAGGAGACAGGGGGAACACTGAAGCTTTCTTT.